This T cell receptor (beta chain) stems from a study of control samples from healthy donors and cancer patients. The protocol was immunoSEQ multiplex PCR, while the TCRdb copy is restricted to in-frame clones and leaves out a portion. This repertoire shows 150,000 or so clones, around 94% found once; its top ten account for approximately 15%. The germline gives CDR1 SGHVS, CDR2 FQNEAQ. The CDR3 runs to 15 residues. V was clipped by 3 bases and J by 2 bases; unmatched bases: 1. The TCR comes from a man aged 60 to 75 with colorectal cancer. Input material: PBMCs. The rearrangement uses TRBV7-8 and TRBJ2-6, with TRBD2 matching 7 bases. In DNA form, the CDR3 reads TGTGCCAGCAGCTTCGGGGGGACTGGGGCCAACGTCCTGACTTTC. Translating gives CASSFGGTGANVLTF. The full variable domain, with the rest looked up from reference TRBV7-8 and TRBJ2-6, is GAGVSQSPRYKVAKRGQDVALRCDPISGHVSLFWYQQALGQGPEFLTYFQNEAQLDKSGLPSDRFFAERPEGSVSTLKIQRTQQEDSAVYLCASSFGGTGANVLTFGAGSRLTVL.